This T cell receptor beta chain was identified during a study of identical twins. TCRdb ran MiXCR on the 5' RACE reads and lists one entry per CDR3 protein. The data show about 530,000 distinct CDR3 sequences, roughly 15% seen once. Losses at the gene ends were 3 bases for V and 2 bases for J; bases not matched to a gene: 6. The CDR3 totals 14 residues. Germline CDR1 reads SQVTM; CDR2 reads ANQGSEA. This clonotype showed up many times. The same specimen was also included in a second study, on yellow fever vaccine responses in identical twins.

The J gene is TRBJ1-2, the V gene TRBV29-1, with 7 bases aligning to TRBD1. The TCR comes from a woman between 18 and 29 years old in good health. The sample consisted of CD4+ T cells sorted from blood. CDR3 nucleotide sequence: TGCAGCGTTGAGGGTTACAGGGGAAACTATGGCTACACCTTC. This encodes CSVEGYRGNYGYTF.